One sample yielded the 3 T cell receptor beta chains listed below, sequenced in a study of blood T cell repertoires in COVID-19. Measured with immunoSEQ multiplex PCR; TCRdb has only the in-frame clones, and not every one. The table lists 200,000 to 250,000 clones, about 88% of them singletons. The sample comprised peripheral blood. The origin of the receptors is a woman in her forties or fifties with COVID-19, enrolled during active disease.

A single count supports this clone. V usage is TRBV5-3 and J usage is TRBJ1-2; 10 bases match TRBD1. TRBV5-3 is flagged as an ORF with uncertain function. Germline trimming cut 4 bases from V and 2 bases from J; bases unmatched to any gene: 5. CDR3 length: 15 residues. CDR3 in DNA: TGTGCCAGAAGCACCAAGGGACAGGGGAACTATGGCTACACCTTC. Protein: CARSTKGQGNYGYTF.

In this sample, this clone turned up once. This chain joins TRBV7-9 and TRBJ1-1; D is uncertain. The CDR3 extends over 14 amino acids. From germline, CDR1 is SEHNR and CDR2 FQNEAQ (reference sequence). V shed 5 bases and J shed 0 bases, with 10 bases lying between them. For the CDR3, the DNA is TGTGCCAGCAGCCCGACAAACATGAACACTGAAGCTTTCTTT. This codes for CASSPTNMNTEAFF.

The rearrangement joins TRBV7-2 to TRBJ2-7, with D perhaps matching TRBD1 (6 bases). Trimming removed 5 bases from V and 2 bases from J, with 25 bases in between. The CDR3 length is 18 residues. Per the germline V gene, CDR1 is SGHTA and CDR2 is FQGNSA. As DNA, the CDR3 is TGTGCCAGCAGCATAGTTTCCGGGACAACTCTGTCCCCCTACGAGCAGTACTTC. Translation gives CASSIVSGTTLSPYEQYF.